This TCR beta chain came from a study of early stage breast cancer tumors. Germline values: CDR1 ENHRY, CDR2 SYGVKD. The V end lost 3 bases, the J end lost 1 base, and 6 bases lay between the germline ends. CDR3 size: 13 residues. Points on this clone: Its matching antigen is unknown.

Blood replicates held 0.5 ug DNA, tumor or normal breast 1.5 ug, two each. The protocol was immunoSEQ multiplex PCR, while the TCRdb copy is restricted to in-frame clones and leaves out a portion. Altogether about 5,400 clones are present, roughly two thirds being singletons, with the ten largest covering over 8.5%. Study results and limitations: Comparing each tissue with blood distinguished tumor from normal in about 90% of the 16 patients.

The specimen sequenced was breast tumor tissue. The sequence came from a person aged 55 to 69 with breast cancer. V is TRBV10-3 and J is TRBJ1-1; D is unresolved. CDR3 in amino acids: CAISETWNTEAFF. CDR3 DNA sequence: TGTGCCATCAGTGAAACGTGGAACACTGAAGCTTTCTTT.